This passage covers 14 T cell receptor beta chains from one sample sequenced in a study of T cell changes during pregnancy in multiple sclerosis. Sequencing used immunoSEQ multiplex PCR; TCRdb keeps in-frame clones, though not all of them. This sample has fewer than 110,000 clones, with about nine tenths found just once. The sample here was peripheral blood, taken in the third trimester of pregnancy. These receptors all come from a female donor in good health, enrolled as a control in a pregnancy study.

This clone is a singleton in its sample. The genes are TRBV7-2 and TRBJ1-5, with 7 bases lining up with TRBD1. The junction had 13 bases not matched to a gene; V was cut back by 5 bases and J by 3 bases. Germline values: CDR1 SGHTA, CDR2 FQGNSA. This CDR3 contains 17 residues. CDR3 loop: CASSRLQGQSFNQPQHF. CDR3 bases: TGTGCCAGCAGCCGACTACAGGGACAGTCATTCAATCAGCCCCAGCATTTT. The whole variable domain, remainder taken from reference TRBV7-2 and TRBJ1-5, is GAGVSQSPSNKVTEKGKDVELRCDPISGHTALYWYRQSLGQGLEFLIYFQGNSAPDKSGLPSDRFSAERTGGSVSTLTIQRTQQEDSAVYLCASSRLQGQSFNQPQHFGDGTRLSIL.

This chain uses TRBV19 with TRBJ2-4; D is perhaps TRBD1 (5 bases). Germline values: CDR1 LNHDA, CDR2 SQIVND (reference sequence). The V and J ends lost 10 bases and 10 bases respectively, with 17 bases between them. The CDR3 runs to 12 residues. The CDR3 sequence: CATGAGPLIQYF. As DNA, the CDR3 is TGTGCCACGGGCGCAGGGCCTCTTATTCAGTACTTC. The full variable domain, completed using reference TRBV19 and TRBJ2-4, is DGGITQSPKYLFRKEGQNVTLSCEQNLNHDAMYWYRQDPGQGLRLIYYSQIVNDFQKGDIAEGYSVSREKKESFPLTVTSAQKNPTAFYLCATGAGPLIQYFGAGTRLSVL.

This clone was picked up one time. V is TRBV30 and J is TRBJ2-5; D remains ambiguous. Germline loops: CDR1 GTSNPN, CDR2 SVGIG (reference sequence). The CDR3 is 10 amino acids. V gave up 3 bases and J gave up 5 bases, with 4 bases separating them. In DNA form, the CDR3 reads TGTGCCTGGAGCGGGGAGACCCAGTACTTC. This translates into CAWSGETQYF.

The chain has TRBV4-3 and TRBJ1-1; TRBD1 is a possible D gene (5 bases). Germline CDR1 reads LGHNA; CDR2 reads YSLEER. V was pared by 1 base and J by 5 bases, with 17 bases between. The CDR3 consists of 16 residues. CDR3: CASSQGVNIPGTEAFF. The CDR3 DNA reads TGCGCCAGCAGCCAAGGGGTTAACATTCCAGGGACTGAAGCTTTCTTT.

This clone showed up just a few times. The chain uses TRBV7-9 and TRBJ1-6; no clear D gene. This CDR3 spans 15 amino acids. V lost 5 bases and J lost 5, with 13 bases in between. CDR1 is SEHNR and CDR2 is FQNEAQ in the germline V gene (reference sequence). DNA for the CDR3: TGTGCCAGCAGCCACTGGAGAGGAAATAATTCACCCCTCCACTTT. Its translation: CASSHWRGNNSPLHF.

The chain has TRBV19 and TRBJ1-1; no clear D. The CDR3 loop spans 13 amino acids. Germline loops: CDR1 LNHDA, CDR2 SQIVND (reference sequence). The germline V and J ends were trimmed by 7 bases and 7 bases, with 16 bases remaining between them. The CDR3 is CASTPTEGIEAFF. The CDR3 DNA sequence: TGTGCCAGTACCCCCACGGAGGGCATTGAAGCTTTCTTT.

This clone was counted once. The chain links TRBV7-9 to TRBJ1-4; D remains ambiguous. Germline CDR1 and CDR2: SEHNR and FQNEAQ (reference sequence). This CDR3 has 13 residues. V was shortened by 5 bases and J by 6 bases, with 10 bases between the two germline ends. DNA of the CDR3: TGTGCCAGCAGCGTGGCGGGCTATGAAAAACTGTTTTTT. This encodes CASSVAGYEKLFF.

CDR3 protein: CASSTPGQKIAWETEAFF. For the CDR3, the DNA is TGTGCCAGTAGTACCCCGGGACAGAAGATAGCTTGGGAGACTGAAGCTTTCTTT. The rearrangement uses TRBV19 and TRBJ1-1; 7 positions agree with TRBD1. This CDR3 comprises 18 residues. Germline V lookup: CDR1 LNHDA, CDR2 SQIVND (reference sequence). J gave up 5 bases and V 4 bases, and 19 bases lay outside the gene matches.

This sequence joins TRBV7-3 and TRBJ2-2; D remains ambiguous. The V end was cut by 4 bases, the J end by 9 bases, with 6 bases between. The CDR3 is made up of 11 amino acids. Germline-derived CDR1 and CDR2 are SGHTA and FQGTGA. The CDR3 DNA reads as TGTGCCAGCAGCTCCTATCGGGAGCTGTTTTTT. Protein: CASSSYRELFF.

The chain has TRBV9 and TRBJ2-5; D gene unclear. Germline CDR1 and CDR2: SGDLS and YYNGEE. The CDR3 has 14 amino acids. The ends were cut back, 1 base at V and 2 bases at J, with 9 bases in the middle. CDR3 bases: TGTGCCAGCAGCGTACGCAGTATGCAAGAGACCCAGTACTTC. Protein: CASSVRSMQETQYF. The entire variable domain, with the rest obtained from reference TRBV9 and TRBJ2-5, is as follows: DSGVTQTPKHLITATGQRVTLRCSPRSGDLSVYWYQQSLDQGLQFLIQYYNGEERAKGNILERFSAQQFPDLHSELNLSSLELGDSALYFCASSVRSMQETQYFGPGTRLLVL.

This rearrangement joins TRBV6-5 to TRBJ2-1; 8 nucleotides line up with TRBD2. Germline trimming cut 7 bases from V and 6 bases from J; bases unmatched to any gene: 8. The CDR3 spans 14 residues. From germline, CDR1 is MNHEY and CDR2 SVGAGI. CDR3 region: CASTGGGTINEQFF. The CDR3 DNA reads TGTGCCAGCACTGGCGGGGGGACCATCAATGAGCAGTTCTTC.

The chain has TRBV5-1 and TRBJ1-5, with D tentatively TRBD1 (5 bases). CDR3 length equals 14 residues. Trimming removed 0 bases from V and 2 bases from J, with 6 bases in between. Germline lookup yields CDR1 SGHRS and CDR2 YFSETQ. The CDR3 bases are TGCGCCAGCAGCTTGGAAGGGGGCAATCAGCCCCAGCATTTT. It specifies CASSLEGGNQPQHF. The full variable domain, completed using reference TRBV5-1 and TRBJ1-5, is KAGVTQTPRYLIKTRGQQVTLSCSPISGHRSVSWYQQTPGQGLQFLFEYFSETQRNKGNFPGRFSGRQFSNSRSEMNVSTLELGDSALYLCASSLEGGNQPQHFGDGTRLSIL.

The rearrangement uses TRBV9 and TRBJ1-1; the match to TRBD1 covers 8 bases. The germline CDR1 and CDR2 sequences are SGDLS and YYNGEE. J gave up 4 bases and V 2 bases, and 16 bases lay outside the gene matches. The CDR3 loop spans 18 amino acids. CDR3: CASSVTDHRGQGPTEAFF. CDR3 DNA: TGTGCCAGCAGCGTCACTGACCATAGAGGACAGGGCCCCACTGAAGCTTTCTTT.

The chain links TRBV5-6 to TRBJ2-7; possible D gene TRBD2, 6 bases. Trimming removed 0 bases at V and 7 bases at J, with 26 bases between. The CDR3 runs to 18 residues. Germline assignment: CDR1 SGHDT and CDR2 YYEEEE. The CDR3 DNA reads TGTGCCAGCAGCTTGGCAATTACGGTGGGGCCTAACCGGGGGGAGCAGTACTTC. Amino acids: CASSLAITVGPNRGEQYF.